The TCR beta chain described here comes from a study of T cell repertoires in cytomegalovirus infection. About the study: Public signatures in TCR beta pointed to CMV infection and matching HLA type.

TCRdb re-called the reads with MiXCR, one entry per CDR3 protein. The data hold approximately 730,000 distinct CDR3 sequences, with about 29% observed a single time. As for this clonotype: Antigen unknown.

Germline V gene sequence: CDR1 MGHRA, CDR2 YSYEKL. The CDR3 runs to 14 residues. The V gene lost 0 bases and the J gene lost 3 bases, with 8 bases spanning the gap. The sequence was collected from a human donor in good health (CMV status not recorded). Some clones in this sample may be carry-over from other donors' samples. V is TRBV4-1 and J is TRBJ1-1; no clear D gene. Sequenced here: cultured CD8+ T cells from PBMCs, sampled from culture after CMV antigen stimulation. CDR3 sequence: CASSQETVDTEAFF. The CDR3 nucleotides are TGCGCCAGCAGCCAAGAAACAGTCGACACTGAAGCTTTCTTT.